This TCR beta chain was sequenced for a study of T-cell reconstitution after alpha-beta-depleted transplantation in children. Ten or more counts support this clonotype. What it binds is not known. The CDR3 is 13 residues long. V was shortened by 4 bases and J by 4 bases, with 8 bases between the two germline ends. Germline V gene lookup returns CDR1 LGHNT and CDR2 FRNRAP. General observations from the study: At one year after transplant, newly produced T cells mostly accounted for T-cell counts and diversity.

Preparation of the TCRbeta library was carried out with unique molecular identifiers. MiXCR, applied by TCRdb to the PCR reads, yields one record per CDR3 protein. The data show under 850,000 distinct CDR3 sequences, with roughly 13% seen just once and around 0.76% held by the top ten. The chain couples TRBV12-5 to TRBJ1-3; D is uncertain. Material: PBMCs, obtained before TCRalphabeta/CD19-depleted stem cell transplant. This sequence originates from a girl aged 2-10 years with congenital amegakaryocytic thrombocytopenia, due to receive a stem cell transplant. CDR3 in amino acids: CASGSAFGNTIYF. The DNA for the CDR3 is TGTGCTAGTGGTTCCGCCTTCGGAAACACCATATATTTT.